This T cell receptor (beta chain) was identified in a study of human T cells and chemical hapten exposure. V was trimmed by 6 bases and J by 7 bases, leaving 10 bases between them. CDR1 and CDR2 (germline): SEHNR, FQNEAQ (reference sequence). The CDR3 spans 12 residues. A single record per CDR3 protein comes from TCRdb applying MiXCR to the RACE reads. The sample has roughly 180,000 distinct CDR3 sequences, approximately 20% seen once. This clonotype was seen a handful of times. Indicated time point: patch test 1, 2 weeks after DPC sensitization. Specified treatment: therapeutic diphenylcyclopropenone sensitization with weekly scalp DPC.

The chain links TRBV7-9 to TRBJ1-5, with a weak D call TRBD1 (5 bases). This clonotype was sampled from a woman aged 50 to 65 with alopecia areata. Some clones in this sample may be carry-over from other donors' samples. The sequencing used whole blood, collected in connection with sensitization to the hapten diphenylcyclopropenone (DPC). The CDR3 sequence: CASSWGGQPQHF. The CDR3 bases are TGTGCCAGCAGTTGGGGCGGGCAGCCCCAGCATTTT. Using reference TRBV7-9 and TRBJ1-5 for the parts outside the CDR3, the full variable domain is DTGVSQNPRHKITKRGQNVTFRCDPISEHNRLYWYRQTLGQGPEFLTYFQNEAQLEKSRLLSDRFSAERPKGSFSTLEIQRTEQGDSAMYLCASSWGGQPQHFGDGTRLSIL.